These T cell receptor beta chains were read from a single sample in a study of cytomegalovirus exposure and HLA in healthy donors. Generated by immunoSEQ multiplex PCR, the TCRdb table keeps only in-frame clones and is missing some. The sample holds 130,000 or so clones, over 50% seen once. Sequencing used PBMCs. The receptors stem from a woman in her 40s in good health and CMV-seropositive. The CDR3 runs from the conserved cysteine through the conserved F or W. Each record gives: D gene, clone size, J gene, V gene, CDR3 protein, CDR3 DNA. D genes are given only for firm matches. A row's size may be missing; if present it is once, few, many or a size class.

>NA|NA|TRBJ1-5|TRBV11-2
CASSLAGGDQPQHF
TGTGCCAGCAGCCTAGCGGGGGGGGATCAGCCCCAGCATTTT
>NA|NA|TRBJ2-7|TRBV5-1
CAREDEGYEQYF
TGCGCCCGCGAGGATGAAGGCTACGAGCAGTACTTC
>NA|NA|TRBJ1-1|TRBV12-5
CASGLLPDSLTMNTEAFF
TGTGCTAGTGGTTTGCTACCGGACAGCCTCACTATGAACACTGAAGCTTTCTTT
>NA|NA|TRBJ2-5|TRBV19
CASSYTGFQETQYF
TGTGCCAGTAGTTACACAGGCTTCCAAGAGACCCAGTACTTC
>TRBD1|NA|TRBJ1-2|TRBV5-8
CASSLAGQEAYGYPF
TGTGCCAGCAGCTTGGCCGGACAGGAGGCGTATGGCTACCCCTTC
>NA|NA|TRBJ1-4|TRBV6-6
CASSYSEGPGFF
TGTGCCAGCAGTTACTCGGAGGGCCCCGGGTTTTTT
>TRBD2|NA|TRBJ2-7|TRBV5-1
CASSLALAGEGEQYF
TGCGCCAGCAGCTTGGCCCTGGCGGGAGAAGGCGAGCAGTACTTC
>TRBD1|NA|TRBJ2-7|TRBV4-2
CASSQGTGVPLYEQYF
TGTGCCAGCAGCCAAGGGACAGGGGTCCCTCTCTACGAGCAGTACTTC
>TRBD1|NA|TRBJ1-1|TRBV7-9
CASSRTTGAAEAFF
TGTGCCAGCAGCCGTACAACAGGGGCGGCTGAAGCTTTCTTT
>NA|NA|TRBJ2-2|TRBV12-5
CASGAAGTLNTGELFF
TGTGCTAGTGGTGCCGCCGGGACACTTAACACCGGGGAGCTGTTTTTT
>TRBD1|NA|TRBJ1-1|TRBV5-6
CASSLEAGGTEAFF
TGTGCCAGCAGCTTGGAAGCAGGGGGAACTGAAGCTTTCTTT
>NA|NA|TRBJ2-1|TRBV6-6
CASKDRDRDEQFF
TGTGCCAGCAAGGATCGCGATCGGGATGAGCAGTTCTTC
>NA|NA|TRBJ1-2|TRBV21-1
CASSKAGQGGGNYGYTF
TGTGCCAGCAGCAAAGCCGGACAGGGAGGGGGTAACTATGGCTACACCTTC
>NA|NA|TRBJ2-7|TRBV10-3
CAISEGQILFYEQYF
TGTGCCATCAGTGAGGGGCAGATTCTGTTCTACGAGCAGTACTTC
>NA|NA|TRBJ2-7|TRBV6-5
CASSYLAGTREQYF
TGTGCCAGCAGTTACCTCGCCGGGACTCGGGAGCAGTACTTC
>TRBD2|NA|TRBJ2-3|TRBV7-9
CASSSGLAGGPGDTQYF
TGTGCCAGCAGCTCGGGACTAGCGGGGGGGCCGGGAGATACGCAGTATTTT
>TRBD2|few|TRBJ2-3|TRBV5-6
CASSLEVSGRESQYF
TGTGCCAGCAGCTTGGAGGTTAGCGGGAGGGAGTCGCAGTATTTT
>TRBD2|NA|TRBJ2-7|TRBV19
CASTPRGTDAEQYF
TGTGCCAGTACCCCGCGGGGGACCGACGCCGAGCAGTACTTC
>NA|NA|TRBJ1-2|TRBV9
CASSVGAGFNYGYTF
TGTGCCAGCAGCGTAGGGGCGGGATTTAACTATGGCTACACCTTC
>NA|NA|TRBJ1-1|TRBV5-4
CASSEDSEAFF
TGTGCCAGCAGCGAAGACAGTGAAGCTTTCTTT
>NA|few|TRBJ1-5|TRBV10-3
CAITDSNYSNQPQHF
TGTGCCATCACAGACAGCAATTATAGCAATCAGCCCCAGCATTTT
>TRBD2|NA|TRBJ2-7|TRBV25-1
CASSVGLASYEQYF
TGTGCCAGCAGTGTTGGACTAGCATCCTACGAGCAGTACTTC
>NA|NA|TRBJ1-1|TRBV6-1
CASSESGENTEAFF
TGTGCCAGCAGTGAATCGGGTGAGAACACTGAAGCTTTCTTT
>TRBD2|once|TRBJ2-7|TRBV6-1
CASRAGLAAYEQYF
TGTGCCAGCAGGGCGGGACTAGCGGCTTACGAGCAGTACTTC
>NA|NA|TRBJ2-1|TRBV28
CASRTVTRHEQFF
TGTGCCAGCAGGACCGTAACTAGGCATGAGCAGTTCTTC
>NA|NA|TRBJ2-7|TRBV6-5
CASTPGSPGAYEQYF
TGTGCCAGCACCCCGGGATCCCCCGGGGCCTACGAGCAGTACTTC
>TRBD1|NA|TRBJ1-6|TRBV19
CASSTWDRENSPLHF
TGTGCCAGCAGTACGTGGGACAGGGAAAATTCACCCCTCCACTTT
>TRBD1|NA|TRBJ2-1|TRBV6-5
CASSYRGLTNNEQFF
TGTGCCAGCAGTTACAGGGGGCTAACGAACAATGAGCAGTTCTTC
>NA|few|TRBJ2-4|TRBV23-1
CASRDRAKNIQYF
TGCGCCAGCAGAGACAGAGCCAAAAACATTCAGTACTTC
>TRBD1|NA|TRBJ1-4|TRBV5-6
CASSRQGLGTNEKLFF
TGTGCCAGCAGCAGACAGGGGTTGGGAACTAATGAAAAACTGTTTTTT
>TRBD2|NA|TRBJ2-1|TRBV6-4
CASTEKAGGHEQFF
TGTGCCAGCACCGAAAAAGCGGGAGGTCATGAGCAGTTCTTC
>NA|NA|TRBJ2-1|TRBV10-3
CAISEAGDKLNEQFF
TGTGCCATCAGTGAGGCGGGGGACAAACTCAATGAGCAGTTCTTC
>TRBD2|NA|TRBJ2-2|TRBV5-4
CASSPGWLAGGIGGELFF
TGTGCCAGCAGCCCCGGGTGGCTAGCGGGGGGAATCGGCGGGGAGCTGTTTTTT
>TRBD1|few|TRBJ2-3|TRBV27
CALPVLAQYQGALDTQYF
TGTGCCTTACCGGTCCTTGCTCAGTACCAGGGGGCGCTAGATACGCAGTATTTT
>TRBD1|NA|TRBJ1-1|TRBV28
CATYTGGTEAFF
TGTGCCACCTACACAGGGGGCACTGAAGCTTTCTTT
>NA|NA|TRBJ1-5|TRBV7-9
CASSLESGANQPQHF
TGTGCCAGCAGCTTAGAGTCAGGGGCCAATCAGCCCCAGCATTTT